This T cell receptor (beta chain) was recovered during a study of cytomegalovirus exposure and HLA in healthy donors. As for the study in general: The roughly 670 first-cohort repertoires shared a platform with the 130 or so validation repertoires, as reported in a later analysis.

Study-level points and caveats: Both high specificity and high sensitivity reportedly marked the classifier's diagnosis of cytomegalovirus status. According to a subsequent analysis, TCR clusters from the first cohort were inclined to appear together in the roughly 120 validation repertoires.

From germline, CDR1 is SGHNT and CDR2 YYREEE (reference sequence). The CDR3 covers 15 residues. V shed 2 bases and J shed 0 bases, with 12 bases lying between them. Details on this clone: What it recognizes is unknown.

Using immunoSEQ multiplex PCR, the repertoire was profiled, and TCRdb retains in-frame clones only, with some absent. The sample has some 140,000 clones, approximately 84% seen once. The receptor comes from a woman in her thirties in good health and CMV-seronegative. What was sequenced was PBMCs. This chain uses TRBV5-4 with TRBJ2-7, with D perhaps matching TRBD1 (6 bases). The CDR3 sequence: CASSLQGKNSYEQYF. The CDR3 DNA reads TGTGCCAGCAGCTTACAGGGAAAGAACTCCTACGAGCAGTACTTC.